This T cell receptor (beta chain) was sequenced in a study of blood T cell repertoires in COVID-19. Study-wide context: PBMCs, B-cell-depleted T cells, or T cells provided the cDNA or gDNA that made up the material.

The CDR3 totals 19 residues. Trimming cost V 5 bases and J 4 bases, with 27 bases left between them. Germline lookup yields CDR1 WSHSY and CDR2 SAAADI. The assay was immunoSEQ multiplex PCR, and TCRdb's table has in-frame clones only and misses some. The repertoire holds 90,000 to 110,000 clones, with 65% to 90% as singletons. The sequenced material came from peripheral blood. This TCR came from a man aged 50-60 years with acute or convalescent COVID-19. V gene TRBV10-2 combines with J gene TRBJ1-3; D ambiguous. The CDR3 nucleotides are TGCGCCAGCAGTCAAACCGGTTTGGTGTTGGAGGACCGAGGAAACACCATATATTTT. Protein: CASSQTGLVLEDRGNTIYF.